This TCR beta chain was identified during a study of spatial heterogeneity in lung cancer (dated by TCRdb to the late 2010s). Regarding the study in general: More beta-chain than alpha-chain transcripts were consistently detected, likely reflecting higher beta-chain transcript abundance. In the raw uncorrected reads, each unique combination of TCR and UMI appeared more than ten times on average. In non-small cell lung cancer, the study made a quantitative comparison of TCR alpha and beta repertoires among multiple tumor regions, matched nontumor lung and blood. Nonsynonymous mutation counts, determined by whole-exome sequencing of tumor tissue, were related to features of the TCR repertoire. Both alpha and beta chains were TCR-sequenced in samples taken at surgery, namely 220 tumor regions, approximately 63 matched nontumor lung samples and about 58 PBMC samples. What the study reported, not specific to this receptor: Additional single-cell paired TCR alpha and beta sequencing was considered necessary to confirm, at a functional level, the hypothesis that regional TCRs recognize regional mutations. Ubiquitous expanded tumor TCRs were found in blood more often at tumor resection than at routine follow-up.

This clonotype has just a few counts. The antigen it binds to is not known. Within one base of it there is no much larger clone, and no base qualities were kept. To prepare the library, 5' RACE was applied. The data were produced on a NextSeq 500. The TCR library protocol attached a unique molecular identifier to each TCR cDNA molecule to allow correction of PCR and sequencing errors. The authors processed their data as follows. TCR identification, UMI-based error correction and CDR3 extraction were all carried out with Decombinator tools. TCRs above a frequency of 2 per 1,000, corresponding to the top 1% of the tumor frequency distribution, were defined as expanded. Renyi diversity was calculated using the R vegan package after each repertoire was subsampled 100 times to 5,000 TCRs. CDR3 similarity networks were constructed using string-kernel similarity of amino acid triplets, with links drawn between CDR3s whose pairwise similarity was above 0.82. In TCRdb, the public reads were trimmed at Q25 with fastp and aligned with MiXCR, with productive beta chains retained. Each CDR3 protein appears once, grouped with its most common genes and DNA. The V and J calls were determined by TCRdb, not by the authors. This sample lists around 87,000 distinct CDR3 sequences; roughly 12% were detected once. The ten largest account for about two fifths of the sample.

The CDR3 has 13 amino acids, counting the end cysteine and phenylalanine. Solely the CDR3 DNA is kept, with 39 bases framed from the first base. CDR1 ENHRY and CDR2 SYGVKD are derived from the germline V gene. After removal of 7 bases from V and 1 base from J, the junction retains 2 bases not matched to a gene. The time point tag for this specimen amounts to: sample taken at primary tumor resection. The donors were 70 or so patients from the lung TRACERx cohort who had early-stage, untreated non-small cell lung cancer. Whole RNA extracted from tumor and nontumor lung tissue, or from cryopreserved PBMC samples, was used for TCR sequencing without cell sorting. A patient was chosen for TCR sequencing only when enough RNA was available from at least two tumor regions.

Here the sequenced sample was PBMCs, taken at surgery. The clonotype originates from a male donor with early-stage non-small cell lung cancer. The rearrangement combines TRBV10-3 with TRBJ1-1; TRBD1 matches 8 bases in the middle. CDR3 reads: CAITGQGNTEAFF. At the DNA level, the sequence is TGTGCCATCACTGGACAGGGGAACACTGAAGCTTTCTTT.